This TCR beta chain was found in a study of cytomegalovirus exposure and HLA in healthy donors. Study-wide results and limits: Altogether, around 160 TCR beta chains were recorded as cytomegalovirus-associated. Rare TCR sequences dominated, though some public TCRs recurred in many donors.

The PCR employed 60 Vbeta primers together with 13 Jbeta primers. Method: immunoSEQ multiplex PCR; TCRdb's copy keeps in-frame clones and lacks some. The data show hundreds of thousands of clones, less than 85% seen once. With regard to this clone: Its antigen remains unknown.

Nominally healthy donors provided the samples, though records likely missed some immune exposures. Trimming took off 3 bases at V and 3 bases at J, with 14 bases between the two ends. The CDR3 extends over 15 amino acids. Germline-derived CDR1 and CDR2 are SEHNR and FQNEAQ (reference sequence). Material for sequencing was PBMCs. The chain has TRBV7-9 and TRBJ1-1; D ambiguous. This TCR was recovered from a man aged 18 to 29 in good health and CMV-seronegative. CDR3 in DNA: TGTGCCAGCAGCTTGGCGGGCCGCGGGGACACTGAAGCTTTCTTT. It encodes CASSLAGRGDTEAFF.